This TCR beta chain appears in the sequencing data of a study of cytomegalovirus exposure and HLA in healthy donors. Across the whole study: There were fewer than 130 million unique TCR beta sequences, drawn from approximately 190 million T cells, in an earlier analysis. Notes on the study in general: HLA allele associations emerged for about 16,000 TCR beta sequences in a later analysis, at 0.05 false discovery rate. As a later analysis revealed, the rate of TCR association differed by HLA locus, with DRB1 most and HLA-C fewest. Generally TCR sequences proved uncommon, though certain public TCRs appeared in numerous donors.

Germline CDR1 MGHRA, CDR2 YSYEKL. Trimming pared 4 bases from V and 7 bases from J, leaving 13 bases between. This CDR3 has 14 residues. Comment on this clone: Its antigen remains unidentified.

PCR primers comprised 60 Vbeta and 13 Jbeta primers. Assay used: immunoSEQ multiplex PCR; TCRdb lists only in-frame clones, some missing. The sample comprises 65,000 to 75,000 clones, 55% to 75% of which are singletons, and 17% rests with the top ten. This chain links TRBV4-1 with TRBJ2-2, with TRBD1 as a possible D gene (6 bases). The clonotype was recovered from a man aged 35 to 55 in good health and CMV-seropositive. The sequencing input was PBMCs. CDR3 sequence (DNA): TGCGCCAGCAGCCTAGGGGGTGAGGGCGGGGAGCTGTTTTTT. As protein: CASSLGGEGGELFF.